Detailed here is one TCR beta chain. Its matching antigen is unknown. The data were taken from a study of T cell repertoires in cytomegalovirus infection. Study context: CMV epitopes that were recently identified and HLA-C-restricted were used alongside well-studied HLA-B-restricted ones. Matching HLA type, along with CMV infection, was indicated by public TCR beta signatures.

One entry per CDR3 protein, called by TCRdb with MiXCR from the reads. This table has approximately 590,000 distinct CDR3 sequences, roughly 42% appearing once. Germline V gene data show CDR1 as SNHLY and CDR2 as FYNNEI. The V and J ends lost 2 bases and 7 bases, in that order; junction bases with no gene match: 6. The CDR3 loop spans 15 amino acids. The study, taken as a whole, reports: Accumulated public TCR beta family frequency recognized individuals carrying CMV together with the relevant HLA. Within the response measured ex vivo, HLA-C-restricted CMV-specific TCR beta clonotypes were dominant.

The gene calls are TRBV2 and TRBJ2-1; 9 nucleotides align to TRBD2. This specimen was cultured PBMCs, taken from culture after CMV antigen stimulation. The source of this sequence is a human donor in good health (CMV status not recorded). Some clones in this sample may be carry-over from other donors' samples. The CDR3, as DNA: TGTGCCAGCAGTGAAATGGCGGGAGGGCCAAATGAGCAGTTCTTC. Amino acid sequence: CASSEMAGGPNEQFF.